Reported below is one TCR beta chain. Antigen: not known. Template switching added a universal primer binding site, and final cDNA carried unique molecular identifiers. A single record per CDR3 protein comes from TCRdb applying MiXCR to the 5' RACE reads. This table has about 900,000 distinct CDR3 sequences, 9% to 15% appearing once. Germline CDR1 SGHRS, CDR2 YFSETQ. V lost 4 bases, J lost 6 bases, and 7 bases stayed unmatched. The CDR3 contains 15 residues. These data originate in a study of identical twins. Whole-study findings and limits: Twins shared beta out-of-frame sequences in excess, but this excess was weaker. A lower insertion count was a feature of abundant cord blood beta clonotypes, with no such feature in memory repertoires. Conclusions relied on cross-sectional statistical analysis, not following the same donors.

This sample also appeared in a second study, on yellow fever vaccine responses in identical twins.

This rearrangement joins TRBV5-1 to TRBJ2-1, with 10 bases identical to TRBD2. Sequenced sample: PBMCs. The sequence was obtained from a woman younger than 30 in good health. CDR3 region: CASSVTGTSANEQFF. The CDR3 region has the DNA TGCGCCAGCAGCGTAACCGGGACTAGCGCCAATGAGCAGTTCTTC.